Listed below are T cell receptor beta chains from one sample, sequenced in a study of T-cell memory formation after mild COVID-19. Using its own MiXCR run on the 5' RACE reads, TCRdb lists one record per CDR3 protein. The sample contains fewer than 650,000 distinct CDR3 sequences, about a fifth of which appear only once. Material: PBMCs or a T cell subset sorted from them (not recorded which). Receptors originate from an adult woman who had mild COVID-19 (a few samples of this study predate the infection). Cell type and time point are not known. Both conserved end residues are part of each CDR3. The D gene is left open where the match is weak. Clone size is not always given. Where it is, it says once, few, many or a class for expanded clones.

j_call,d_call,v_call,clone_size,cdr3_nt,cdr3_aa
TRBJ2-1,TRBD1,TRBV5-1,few,TGCGCCAGCAATCGAATCGGGACAGGTGACAATGAGCAGTTCTTC,CASNRIGTGDNEQFF
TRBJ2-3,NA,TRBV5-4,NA,TGTGCCAGCAGCTGGACGCCCCTGGGGGTTAGCACAGATACGCAGTATTTT,CASSWTPLGVSTDTQYF
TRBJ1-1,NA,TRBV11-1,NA,TGTGCCAGCAGCTTTCTGCAGGGTGCGAACACTGAAGCTTTCTTT,CASSFLQGANTEAFF
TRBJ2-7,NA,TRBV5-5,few,TGTGCCAGCAGCTTGGAGCGTGTGAGCAGTTCCTACGAGCAGTACTTC,CASSLERVSSSYEQYF
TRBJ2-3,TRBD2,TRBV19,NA,TGTGCCAGTAGTACGCCCGTACTAGCGGTGGTGGGCACAGATACGCAGTATTTT,CASSTPVLAVVGTDTQYF
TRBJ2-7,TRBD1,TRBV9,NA,TGTGCCAGCAGCACCCAGGGACAGGACGAGCAGTACTTC,CASSTQGQDEQYF
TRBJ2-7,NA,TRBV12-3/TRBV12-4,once,TGTGCCAGCAGTTTTAGGGGACACGGTTTCTACGAGCAGTACTTC,CASSFRGHGFYEQYF
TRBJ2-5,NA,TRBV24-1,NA,TGTGCCACCAGTGACCCTCCCCAGGGGATAGACCAAGAGACCCAGTACTTC,CATSDPPQGIDQETQYF
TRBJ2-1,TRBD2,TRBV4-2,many,TGTGCCAGCAGCCAAGGGCCCAGCGGGGGGGACAATGAGCAGTTCTTC,CASSQGPSGGDNEQFF
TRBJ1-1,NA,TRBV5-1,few,TGCGCCAGCAACTCCCGGGCAGACACTGAAGCTTTCTTT,CASNSRADTEAFF
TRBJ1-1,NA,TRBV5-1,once,TGCGCCAGCAGCTTGACAGCAGGGGACGGGGGGACTGAAGCTTTCTTT,CASSLTAGDGGTEAFF
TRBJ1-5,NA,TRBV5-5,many,TGTGCCAGCAGCTCCGGGGCTATCAGCAATCAGCCCCAGCATTTT,CASSSGAISNQPQHF
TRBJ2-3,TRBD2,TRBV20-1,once,TGCAGTGCTAGGAGGCCAGGACTAGCGGAAGATACGCAGTATTTT,CSARRPGLAEDTQYF
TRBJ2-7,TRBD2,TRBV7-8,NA,TGTGCCAGCAGCTCCTTTAGCGGGGCATACGAGCAGTACTTC,CASSSFSGAYEQYF
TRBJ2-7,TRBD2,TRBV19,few,TGTGCCAGTAGTATGGGGACTAGCGGGACCCACGAGCAGTACTTC,CASSMGTSGTHEQYF
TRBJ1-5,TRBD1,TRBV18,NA,TGTGCCAGCTCGCGACAGGGTAGCCAGCCCCAGCATTTT,CASSRQGSQPQHF
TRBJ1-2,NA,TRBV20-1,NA,TGCAGTGCTAGAGACAAAGCCGGGTTATTATATGGCTACACCTTC,CSARDKAGLLYGYTF
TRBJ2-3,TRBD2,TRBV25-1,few,TGTGCCAGCAGTGAATCCCTAGCGGGAGTCGGCACAGATACGCAGTATTTT,CASSESLAGVGTDTQYF
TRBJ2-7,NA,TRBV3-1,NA,TGTGCCAGCAGCCTCGGAGGGGCCACCCGGGGCTTGAACTACGAGCAGTACTTC,CASSLGGATRGLNYEQYF
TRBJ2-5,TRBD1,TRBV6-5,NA,TGTGCCAGCAGTTACGACAGGGGCAGAGGAGAGACCCAGTACTTC,CASSYDRGRGETQYF
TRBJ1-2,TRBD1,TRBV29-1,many,TGCAGCGTTGTGACAGGGATTAATGGCTACACCTTC,CSVVTGINGYTF
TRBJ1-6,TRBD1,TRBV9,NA,TGTGCCAGCAGCGTCCAGGGGGCAGAGAATTCACCCCTCCACTTT,CASSVQGAENSPLHF
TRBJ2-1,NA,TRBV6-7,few,TGTGCCAGCAGTTACTCGATCCGAAATAGGGGCAGTGAGCAGTTCTTC,CASSYSIRNRGSEQFF
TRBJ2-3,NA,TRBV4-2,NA,TGTGCCAGCAGCCAAGGGACATCCCGAAGCACAGATACGCAGTATTTT,CASSQGTSRSTDTQYF
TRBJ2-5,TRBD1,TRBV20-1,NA,TGCAGTGCTAGGCGACAGGGGGGACAAGAGACCCAGTACTTC,CSARRQGGQETQYF
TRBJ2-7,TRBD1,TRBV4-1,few,TGCGCCAGCAGCCAACAACAGGGGGACGAGCAGTACTTC,CASSQQQGDEQYF
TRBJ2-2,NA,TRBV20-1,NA,TGCAGTGCTAGGGGTTCAGGGGCCGGGCAGAACGGGGAGCTGTTTTTT,CSARGSGAGQNGELFF
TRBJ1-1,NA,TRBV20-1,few,TGCAGTGCTAGACTGCCACTTTTTCCCGAAGCTTTCTTT,CSARLPLFPEAFF
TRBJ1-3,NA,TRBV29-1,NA,TGCAGCGTTCGGGAGGCAGCGGGAAACACCATATATTTT,CSVREAAGNTIYF
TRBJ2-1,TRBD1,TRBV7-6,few,TGTGCCAGCAGCTCCTTTCGACAGGGAGTCCTTTACAATGAGCAGTTCTTC,CASSSFRQGVLYNEQFF
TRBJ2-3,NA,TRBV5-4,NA,TGTGCCAGCAGCTTGGCCGCGCGAGATACGCAGTATTTT,CASSLAARDTQYF
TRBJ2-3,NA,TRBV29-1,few,TGCAGCGTTGAAAAAGCCATACGCACAGATACGCAGTATTTT,CSVEKAIRTDTQYF
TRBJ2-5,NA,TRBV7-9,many,TGTGCCAGCAGCTTGAATGAGGCCCAGTACTTC,CASSLNEAQYF
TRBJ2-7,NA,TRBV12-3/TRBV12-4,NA,TGTGCCAGCAGTTTAGGATCCGGGACCCTTTACGAGCAGTACTTC,CASSLGSGTLYEQYF
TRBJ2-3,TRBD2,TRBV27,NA,TGTGCCAGCCAGCGGGGGTGGGCAGATACGCAGTATTTT,CASQRGWADTQYF
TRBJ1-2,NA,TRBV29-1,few,TGCAGCGTTCCCCCTGATGGCTATGGCTACACCTTC,CSVPPDGYGYTF
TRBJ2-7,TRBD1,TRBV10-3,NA,TGTGCCATCAGTGATCCAGGACAGGTAGCCTACGAGCAGTACTTC,CAISDPGQVAYEQYF
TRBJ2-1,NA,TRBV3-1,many,TGTGCCAGCAGCCATGGACTCTACAATGAGCAGTTCTTC,CASSHGLYNEQFF
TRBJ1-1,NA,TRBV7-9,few,TGTGCCAGCAGCCCAAACTCTTTAAACACTGAAGCTTTCTTT,CASSPNSLNTEAFF
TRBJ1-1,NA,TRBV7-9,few,TGTGCCAGCAGTATACAGCCTATGGCTTTCTTT,CASSIQPMAFF
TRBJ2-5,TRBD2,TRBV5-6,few,TGTGCCAGCAGCCCCGGACTAGCGGGGATTTACTTC,CASSPGLAGIYF
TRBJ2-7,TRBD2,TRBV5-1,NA,TGCGCCAGCAGCCTCGGGACTCTAGCGGGGGTAGCCTACGAGCAGTACTTC,CASSLGTLAGVAYEQYF
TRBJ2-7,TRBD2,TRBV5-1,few,TGCGCCAGCAGCTCAGGACTAGCGAACGCCTACGAGCAGTACTTC,CASSSGLANAYEQYF
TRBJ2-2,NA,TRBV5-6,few,TGTGCCAGCAGCTTTTTTCCTTTCAGCCGGGAGCTGTTTTTT,CASSFFPFSRELFF
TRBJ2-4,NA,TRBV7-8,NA,TGTGCCAGCGGGAGTTTAGCCAAAAACATTCAGTACTTC,CASGSLAKNIQYF
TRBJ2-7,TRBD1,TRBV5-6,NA,TGTGCCAGCAGCTTGGGGGGACAGCGAACCTACGAGCAGTACTTC,CASSLGGQRTYEQYF
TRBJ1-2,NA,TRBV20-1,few,TGCAGTGCTAGGGGGGGCAGGAGTAACTATGGCTACACCTTC,CSARGGRSNYGYTF
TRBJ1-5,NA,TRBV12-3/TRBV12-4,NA,TGTGCCAGCAGTTTCGTACCGACCAATCAGCCCCAGCATTTT,CASSFVPTNQPQHF
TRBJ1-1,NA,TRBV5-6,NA,TGTGCCAGCAGCGGATTAGTCGGGACGGGTGAGCGTAATGAAGCTTTCTTT,CASSGLVGTGERNEAFF
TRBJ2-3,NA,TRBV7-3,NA,TGTGCCAGCAGCCTCACAGTAACTAGCACAGATACGCAGTATTTT,CASSLTVTSTDTQYF
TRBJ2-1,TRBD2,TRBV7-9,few,TGTGCCAGCAGCTTAGGACTAGCGGATGATAATGAGCAGTTCTTC,CASSLGLADDNEQFF
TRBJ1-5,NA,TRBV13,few,TGTGCCAGCAGCGAGGGGAACGTTCAGCCCCAGCATTTT,CASSEGNVQPQHF
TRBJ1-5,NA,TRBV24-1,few,TGTGCCACCAGTCTGGTCGGCAATCAGCCCCAGCATTTT,CATSLVGNQPQHF
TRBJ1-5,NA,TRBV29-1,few,TGCAGCGTCGGGGACTTTAATCAGCCCCAGCATTTT,CSVGDFNQPQHF
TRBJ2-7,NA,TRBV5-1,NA,TGCGCCAGCAGGAGAGCGGGCTCCTCCTACGAGCAGTACTTC,CASRRAGSSYEQYF
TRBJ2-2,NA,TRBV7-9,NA,TGTGCCAGCAGCCCTAGGCCGGGAAAGGCCGGGGAGCTGTTTTTT,CASSPRPGKAGELFF
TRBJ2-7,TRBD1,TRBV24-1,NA,TGTGCCACCAGTGAGTCCGGGACAGGGTCTTTTCGCGAGCAGTACTTC,CATSESGTGSFREQYF
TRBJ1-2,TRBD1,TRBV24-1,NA,TGTGCCACCAGTGATTTGGGGACAGGTCTGATTCGCTACACCTTC,CATSDLGTGLIRYTF
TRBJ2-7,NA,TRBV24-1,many,TGTGCCACCAGTCTCGGGTCCTACGAGCAGTACTTC,CATSLGSYEQYF